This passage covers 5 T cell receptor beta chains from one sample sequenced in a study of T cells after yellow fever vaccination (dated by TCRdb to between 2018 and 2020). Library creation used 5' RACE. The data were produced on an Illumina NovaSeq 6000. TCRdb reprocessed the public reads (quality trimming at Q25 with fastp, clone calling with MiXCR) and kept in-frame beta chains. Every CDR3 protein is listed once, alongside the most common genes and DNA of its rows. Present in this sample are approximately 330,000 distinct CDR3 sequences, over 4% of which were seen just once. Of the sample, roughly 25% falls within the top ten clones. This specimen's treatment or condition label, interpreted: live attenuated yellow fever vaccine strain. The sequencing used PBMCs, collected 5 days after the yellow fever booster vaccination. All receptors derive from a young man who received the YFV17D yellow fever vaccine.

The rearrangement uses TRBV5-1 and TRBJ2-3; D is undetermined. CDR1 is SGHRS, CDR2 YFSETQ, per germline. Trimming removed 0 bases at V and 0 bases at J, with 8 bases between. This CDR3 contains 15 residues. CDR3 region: CASSLAGPSTDTQYF. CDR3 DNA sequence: TGCGCCAGCAGCTTGGCGGGCCCGAGCACAGATACGCAGTATTTT.

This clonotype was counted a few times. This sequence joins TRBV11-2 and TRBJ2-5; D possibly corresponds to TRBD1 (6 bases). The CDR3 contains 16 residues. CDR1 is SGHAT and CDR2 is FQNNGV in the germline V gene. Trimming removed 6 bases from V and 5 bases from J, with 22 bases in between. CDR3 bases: TGTGCCAGCAGACATTATCGGGCAGGGGAGTGGGAGACCCAGTACTTC. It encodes CASRHYRAGEWETQYF. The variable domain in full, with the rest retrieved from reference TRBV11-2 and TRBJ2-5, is EAGVAQSPRYKIIEKRQSVAFWCNPISGHATLYWYQQILGQGPKLLIQFQNNGVVDDSQLPKDRFSAERLKGVDSTLKIQPAKLEDSAVYLCASRHYRAGEWETQYFGPGTRLLVL.

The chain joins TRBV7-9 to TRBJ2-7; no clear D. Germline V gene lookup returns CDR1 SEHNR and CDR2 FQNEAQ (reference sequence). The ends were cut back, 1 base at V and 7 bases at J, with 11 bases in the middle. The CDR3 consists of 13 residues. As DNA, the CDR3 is TGTGCCAGCAGCTTAGGAGGAAATGGGGAGCAGTACTTC. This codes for CASSLGGNGEQYF.

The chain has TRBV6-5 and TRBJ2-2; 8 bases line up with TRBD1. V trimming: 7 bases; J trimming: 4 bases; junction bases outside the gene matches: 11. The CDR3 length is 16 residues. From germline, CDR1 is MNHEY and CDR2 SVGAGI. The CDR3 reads CASTYWGQDLTGELFF. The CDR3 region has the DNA TGTGCCAGCACCTACTGGGGACAGGACCTCACCGGGGAGCTGTTTTTT.

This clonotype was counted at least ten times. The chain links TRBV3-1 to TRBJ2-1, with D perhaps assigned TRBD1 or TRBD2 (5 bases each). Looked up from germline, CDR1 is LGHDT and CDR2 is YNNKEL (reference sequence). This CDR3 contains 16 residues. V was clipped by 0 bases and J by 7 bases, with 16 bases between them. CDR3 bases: TGTGCCAGCAGCCAAGAGTCGGGGCCGCCCTGGAATGAGCAGTTCTTC. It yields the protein CASSQESGPPWNEQFF.